A single T cell receptor beta chain is shown here with its context. The antigen remains undetermined. The immunoSEQ assay was version 4, run in survey mode. Sequenced by immunoSEQ multiplex PCR; TCRdb stores in-frame clones only, minus some. The data hold under 40,000 clones, with approximately 70% observed a single time. The data originate from a study of persistence of HIV-infected CD4 T cells. Germline CDR1 is SGHAT and CDR2 is FQDESV (reference sequence). The trim removed 6 bases at V and 15 bases at J, leaving 16 bases unmatched. The CDR3 spans 15 residues. An overlapping HIV-1 Gag peptide pool stimulated these cells at approximately 0.91 ug/peptide/mL. CD4+ T cells upregulating both CD40 ligand and CD69 were sorted as responding cells.

The starting material was CD4+ T cells sorted from PBMCs after roughly 18-hour stimulation, obtained from a patient who received antiretroviral therapy. The rearrangement joins TRBV11-1 to TRBJ1-6; 8 nucleotides agree with TRBD1. The sequence was obtained from an adult man with HIV who was CMV-seropositive. Here the CDR3 reads CASSLGDRHWEHLHF. The CDR3, as DNA: TGTGCCAGCAGTCTGGGGGACAGGCATTGGGAACACCTCCACTTT.